One TCR beta chain is described in this entry. Its target antigen remains unknown. Per-nucleotide qualities are absent, and no much larger clonotype sits a single base away. TCRbeta CDR3 regions were amplified from genomic DNA by means of the immunoSEQ Assay, a bias-controlled multiplex PCR. As for the authors' bioinformatics: Within the assay, amplification of reference gene primers was used to estimate how many nucleated cells each sample contained. To quantify the absolute abundance of each unique TCRbeta CDR3 rearrangement, sequence reads were collapsed and filtered. For each sample, productive Simpson clonality was calculated by taking the square root of Simpson's diversity index across productive rearrangements. TCRdb carries this immuneACCESS record with in-frame sequences only. Its versions omit some clonotypes, under half of them owing to an unresolved V gene in the studies checked, with the rest unexplained. The V and J calls and clone size were taken over from that table, and D and trimming were inferred from the DNA. Across this sample there are 350,000 to 400,000 clones, with approximately 86% seen only once. Under 8.5% of the sample comes from the top ten.

One collaborating source in Seattle enrolled patients during active infection and followed them longitudinally through the course of disease. Whole blood was collected in K2EDTA tubes by collaborating institutions according to the institutions' own protocols. For TCRbeta analysis, collaborator samples were shipped as frozen whole blood, as isolated PBMCs, or as DNA extracted from either sample type. This entry comes from a study of blood T cell repertoires in COVID-19 (dated by TCRdb to 2018 to 2020). About the investigation overall: Samples from collaborators originated in the United States, Italy and Spain and spanned both the acute and convalescent phases of COVID-19. Nearly every sample came with metadata listing a de-identified subject ID, COVID-19 status, age in years and sex. The repertoires were made available in a free public database intended to serve as a resource for research on the immune response to SARS-CoV-2. HLA class I and class II types, where available, came from metadata supplied by the sample provider rather than from assay-based typing. The samples were drawn from the first 160 participants of the ongoing ImmuneRACE study and from some 1,300 subjects provided by 6 global collaborators. The dataset comprised deeply sampled blood TCRbeta repertoires from subjects exposed to, actively infected with, or recovered from COVID-19. The material from the prospective study consisted of cDNA or gDNA derived from T cells, B-cell-depleted T cells, or PBMCs.

Broad study findings and their caveats: Clinical and demographic metadata were provided uncurated, with the amount varying by source and participant.

V and J lose 4 bases and 3 bases, and a span of 12 bases separates them. From the germline V gene, CDR1 is SGHTA and CDR2 is FQGTGA. The CDR3 runs 14 amino acids, cysteine and phenylalanine included. The only DNA kept is the CDR3, 42 bases in frame from the first base. The source of this sequence is a woman aged 55-69 years with COVID-19, enrolled during active disease. Rearrangement joined TRBV7-3 to TRBJ1-1; TRBD1 could be the D gene, as 6 bases match. The specimen was peripheral blood. The CDR3 corresponds to CASSSSDRDTEAFF. The nucleotide sequence is TGTGCCAGCAGCTCGTCGGACAGAGACACTGAAGCTTTCTTT.